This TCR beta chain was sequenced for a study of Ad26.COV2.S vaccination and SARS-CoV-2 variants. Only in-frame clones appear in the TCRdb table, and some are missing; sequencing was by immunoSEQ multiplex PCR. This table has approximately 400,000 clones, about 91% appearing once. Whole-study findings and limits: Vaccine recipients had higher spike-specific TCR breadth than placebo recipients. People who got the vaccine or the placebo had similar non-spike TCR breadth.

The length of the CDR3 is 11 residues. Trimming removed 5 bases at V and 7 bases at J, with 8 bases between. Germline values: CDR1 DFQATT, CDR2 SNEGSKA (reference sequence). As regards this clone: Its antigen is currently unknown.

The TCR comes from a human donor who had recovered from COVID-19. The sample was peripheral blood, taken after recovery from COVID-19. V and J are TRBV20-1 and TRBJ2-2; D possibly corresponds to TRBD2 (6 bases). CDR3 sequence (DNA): TGCAGTGCTGGAGGGAGCGGGGAGCTGTTTTTT. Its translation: CSAGGSGELFF.